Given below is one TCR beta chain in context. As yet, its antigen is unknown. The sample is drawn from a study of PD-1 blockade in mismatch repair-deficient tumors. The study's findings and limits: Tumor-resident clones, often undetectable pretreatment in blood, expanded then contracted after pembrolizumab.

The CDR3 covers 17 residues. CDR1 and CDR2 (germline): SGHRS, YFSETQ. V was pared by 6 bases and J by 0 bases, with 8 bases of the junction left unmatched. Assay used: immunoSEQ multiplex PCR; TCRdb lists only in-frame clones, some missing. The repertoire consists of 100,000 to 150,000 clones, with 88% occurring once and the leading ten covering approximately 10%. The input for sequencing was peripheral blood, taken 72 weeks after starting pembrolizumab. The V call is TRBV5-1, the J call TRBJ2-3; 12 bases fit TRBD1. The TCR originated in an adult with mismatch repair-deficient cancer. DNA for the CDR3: TGCGCCAGCAAACTTTTGGGACAGGGGGCAAGCACAGATACGCAGTATTTT. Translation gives CASKLLGQGASTDTQYF.